The 14 T cell receptor beta chains reported below all come from one sample, sequenced in a study of T-cell reconstitution after alpha-beta-depleted transplantation in children. Construction of the TCRbeta library involved unique molecular identifiers. TCRdb reprocessed the PCR reads via MiXCR and lists one record per CDR3 protein. The sample includes under 850,000 distinct CDR3 sequences, approximately 14% of them seen just once. This sample comprised PBMCs, obtained before TCRalphabeta/CD19-depleted stem cell transplant. Receptors originate from a girl aged 2 to 10 with congenital amegakaryocytic thrombocytopenia, due to receive a stem cell transplant.

This clonotype has a count of ten or more. This rearrangement joins TRBV20-1 to TRBJ2-5, with D possibly matching TRBD2 (6 bases). Per germline, CDR1 DFQATT and CDR2 SNEGSKA (reference sequence). This CDR3 has 14 residues. V dropped 5 bases and J dropped 3 bases, with 16 bases sitting between them. The CDR3 here is CSAPRLETEETQYF. In DNA form, the CDR3 reads TGCAGTGCTCCTAGACTAGAGACCGAAGAGACCCAGTACTTC.

This clonotype came up a few times. This chain uses TRBV5-5 with TRBJ2-1; possible D gene TRBD2, 5 bases. CDR1 and CDR2 from the germline V gene are SGHKS and YYEKEE (reference sequence). V was shortened by 4 bases and J by 7 bases, with 15 bases between the two germline ends. This CDR3 is built from 14 residues. The DNA of the CDR3 is TGTGCCAGCAGCCGTTCTAGCTCTTATAATGAGCAGTTCTTC. Its translation is CASSRSSSYNEQFF.

This clonotype has more than one count but fewer than ten. This chain joins TRBV7-9 and TRBJ2-7; 10 nucleotides match TRBD2. In germline, CDR1 is SEHNR, CDR2 FQNEAQ (reference sequence). The V segment lost 5 bases and the J segment 2 bases; nucleotides outside the gene matches: 9. The CDR3 sequence is 16 residues long. CDR3 residues: CASSQLGLADTYEQYF. CDR3 sequence (DNA): TGTGCCAGCAGCCAGCTTGGACTAGCGGATACCTACGAGCAGTACTTC.

This clonotype has at least ten counts. This chain joins TRBV20-1 and TRBJ2-6; D is unclear. CDR1 is DFQATT, CDR2 SNEGSKA, per germline (reference sequence). The CDR3 length is 12 residues. The CDR3 DNA reads as TGCAGCGCCGGATCTGGGGCCAACGTCCTGACTTTC. It encodes CSAGSGANVLTF.

This clonotype was observed a handful of times. The V and J genes are TRBV7-9 and TRBJ2-2; 11 nucleotides line up with TRBD2. Germline CDR1 and CDR2: SEHNR and FQNEAQ (reference sequence). This CDR3 contains 17 residues. Trimming at V came to 5 bases and at J to 0 bases, leaving 5 bases not matched to a gene. The CDR3 DNA reads as TGTGCCAGCAGCCCCTGGGGACTAGCGGCGAACACCGGGGAGCTGTTTTTT. Encoded protein: CASSPWGLAANTGELFF.

This clonotype came up many times. V usage is TRBV29-1 and J usage is TRBJ2-1; TRBD1 or TRBD2 may be the D gene (5 bases each). Trimming cost V 6 bases and J 6 bases, with 15 bases left between them. Germline V gene lookup returns CDR1 SQVTM and CDR2 ANQGSEA. The CDR3 loop spans 13 amino acids. CDR3 amino acids: CSVVGPRTNEQFF. As DNA, the CDR3 is TGCAGCGTCGTGGGACCACGCACCAATGAGCAGTTCTTC.

This clonotype has a count of ten or more. The V and J genes are TRBV12-3 or TRBV12-4 and TRBJ2-5, with TRBD2 matching 7 bases. V was pared by 2 bases and J by 4 bases, with 4 bases of the junction left unmatched. The CDR3 runs to 14 residues. CDR3 nucleotide sequence: TGTGCCAGCAGTTTACTTGCGGGAGTAGAGACCCAGTACTTC. The encoded protein is CASSLLAGVETQYF.

The rearrangement links TRBV12-3 or TRBV12-4 to TRBJ2-4, with a weak D call TRBD1 (6 bases). The V end lost 2 bases, the J end lost 10 bases, and 21 bases lay between the germline ends. The CDR3 sequence is 16 residues long. CDR3 in DNA: TGTGCCAGCAGTTTATTTGTCTGGGTCGACAGGCGGATTCAGTACTTC. It specifies CASSLFVWVDRRIQYF.

V usage is TRBV28 and J usage is TRBJ1-5; 9 nucleotides align to TRBD1. Per the germline V gene, CDR1 is MDHEN and CDR2 is SYDVKM. The V gene end was trimmed by 7 bases and the J gene end by 7 bases; junction bases not matched to a gene: 5. The CDR3 covers 13 residues. CDR3: CASIRTGDQPQHF. CDR3 bases: TGTGCCAGCATTAGGACAGGGGACCAGCCCCAGCATTTT.

There are a few counts of this clonotype. This CDR3 is CSASPPPGETQYF. The CDR3 nucleotides read TGCAGTGCTAGTCCCCCCCCTGGGGAGACCCAGTACTTC. J is TRBJ2-5 and V is TRBV20-1; D gene uncertain. The CDR3 runs 13 residues. V was clipped by 3 bases and J by 5 bases, with 13 bases between them. The germline CDR1 and CDR2 sequences are DFQATT and SNEGSKA (reference sequence).

The sample holds many counts of this clonotype. The chain uses TRBV5-1 and TRBJ1-2; D gene uncertain. This CDR3 has 14 residues. V gave up 4 bases and J gave up 0 bases, with 10 bases separating them. Germline CDR1 SGHRS, CDR2 YFSETQ. Written as DNA, the CDR3 is TGCGCCAGCAGCGCCGGTGGGACTAACTATGGCTACACCTTC. This codes for CASSAGGTNYGYTF.

There are a few counts of this clonotype. V usage is TRBV7-2 and J usage is TRBJ2-5, with TRBD2 matching 13 bases. J was trimmed by 2 bases and V by 5 bases; bases with no gene match: 5. The germline V gene has CDR1 SGHTA and CDR2 FQGNSA. The CDR3 is 16 amino acids. The CDR3 sequence is CASSLGTSGTQETQYF. Here the CDR3 DNA reads TGTGCCAGCAGCCTCGGGACTAGCGGGACACAAGAGACCCAGTACTTC.

The gene calls are TRBV10-3 and TRBJ2-2; no firm D call. Trimming cost V 7 bases and J 4 bases, with 4 bases left between them. CDR3 length equals 11 residues. Germline CDR1 ENHRY, CDR2 SYGVKD. CDR3 nucleotide sequence: TGTGCCATCACGAGCACCGGGGAGCTGTTTTTT. This encodes CAITSTGELFF.

This clonotype appeared many times. This sequence joins TRBV7-2 and TRBJ2-7; 10 bases agree with TRBD2. CDR1 SGHTA and CDR2 FQGNSA come from the germline V gene. Germline trimming cut 5 bases from V and 2 bases from J; bases unmatched to any gene: 3. This CDR3 is built from 14 residues. The DNA for the CDR3 is TGTGCCAGCAGCGTAGGACTAGCGGCCTACGAGCAGTACTTC. Residues: CASSVGLAAYEQYF.